This T cell receptor (beta chain) was sequenced in a study of cytomegalovirus exposure and HLA in healthy donors. Between the trimmed V and J ends, which lost 0 bases and 5 bases, there was a span of 14 bases. This CDR3 region has 15 residues. Germline CDR1 and CDR2: MNHNS and SASEGT. The PCR contained 60 Vbeta and 13 Jbeta primers. TCRdb's table, derived via immunoSEQ multiplex PCR, lists solely in-frame clones and lacks some. The data show 150,000 to 200,000 clones, about 70% seen once. The sequenced material came from PBMCs. This TCR came from a male donor in good health and CMV-seronegative. This chain joins TRBV6-1 and TRBJ2-7; D possibly corresponds to TRBD1 (7 bases). The CDR3 DNA reads as TGTGCCAGCAGTGAAGCAACAGGGGAGGTCGACGAGCAGTACTTC. Translated, it gives CASSEATGEVDEQYF.